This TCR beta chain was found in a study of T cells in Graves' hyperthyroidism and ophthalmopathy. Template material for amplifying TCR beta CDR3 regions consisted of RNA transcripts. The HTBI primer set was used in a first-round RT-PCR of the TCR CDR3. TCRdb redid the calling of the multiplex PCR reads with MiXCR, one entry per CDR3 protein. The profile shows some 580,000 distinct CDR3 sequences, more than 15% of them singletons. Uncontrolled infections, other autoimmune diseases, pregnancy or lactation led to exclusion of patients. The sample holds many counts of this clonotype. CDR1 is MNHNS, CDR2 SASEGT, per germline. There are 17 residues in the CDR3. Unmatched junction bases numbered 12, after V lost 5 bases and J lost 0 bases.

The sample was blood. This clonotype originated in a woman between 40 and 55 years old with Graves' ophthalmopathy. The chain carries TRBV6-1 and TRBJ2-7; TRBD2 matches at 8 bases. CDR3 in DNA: TGTGCCAGCAGTTCCACCCGGGGGAGCGGGAGCTCCTACGAGCAGTACTTC. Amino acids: CASSSTRGSGSSYEQYF.